This record covers a single TCR beta chain. This CDR3 contains 16 residues. Germline V gene data show CDR1 as LGHNA and CDR2 as YNFKEQ. V was clipped by 4 bases and J by 4 bases; unmatched bases: 10. Some clones are missing from TCRdb's copy, which holds only in-frame ones; the method was immunoSEQ multiplex PCR. Of tens of thousands of clones listed, just over 90% were seen once; the top ten hold around 2.6%. These data originate in a study of T cell changes during pregnancy in multiple sclerosis. This specimen consisted of peripheral blood, obtained before pregnancy. The TCR comes from a female donor with multiple sclerosis, enrolled in a pregnancy study. The chain carries TRBV4-2 and TRBJ2-5; TRBD2 matches 9 bases. CDR3 bases: TGTGCCAGCAGCCGGAGTGGGGTAGCGGGAGTAGAGACCCAGTACTTC. Its translation is CASSRSGVAGVETQYF.